What follows is one TCR beta chain and its context. Healthy adults negative for HIV, lacking recent acute infections or vaccinations, served as donors. J gave up 1 base and V 5 bases, and 4 bases lay outside the gene matches. Germline-derived CDR1 and CDR2 are MDHEN and SYDVKM. CDR3 length: 14 residues. Assay: immunoSEQ multiplex PCR; the TCRdb copy retains only in-frame clones and omits some. The sample carries 2,100,000 or so clones, roughly 95% recorded once. This entry is derived from a study of shared clonotypes between healthy human individuals. Study context: Plates per donor: three CD4 naive, three CD4 memory, two CD8 naive, one CD8 memory.

The sample consisted of naive CD4+ T cells sorted from blood. The subset denotes: CD45RA+ positively selected. The clonotype comes from a man younger than 35 in good health. The chain uses TRBV28 and TRBJ1-2; TRBD1 matches at 7 bases. The CDR3 DNA is TGTGCCAGCAGTCGACAGGGCCTTAACTATGGCTACACCTTC. This sequence encodes CASSRQGLNYGYTF.